This is a list of T cell receptor beta chains from one sample in a study of T cell repertoires in cytomegalovirus infection. The antigens for these receptors are not known. MiXCR was run by TCRdb on the reads, yielding one entry per CDR3 protein. The table lists about 830,000 distinct CDR3 sequences, 30% to 35% of them singletons. The sequences come from cultured CD8+ T cells from PBMCs, collected from culture after CMV antigen stimulation. These receptors came from a human donor in good health (CMV status not recorded). Some clones in this sample may be carry-over from other donors' samples. The CDR3 runs from the conserved cysteine through the conserved F or W. D genes are given only for firm matches. The size entry is marked missing in some rows and otherwise reads once, few, many or a size class.

J gene: TRBJ2-7
D gene: .
clone size: few
V gene: TRBV5-1
CDR3 protein: CASSFGRGGYEQYF
CDR3 DNA: TGCGCCAGCAGCTTCGGCAGGGGAGGATACGAGCAGTACTTC

J gene: TRBJ2-7
D gene: .
clone size: .
V gene: TRBV5-4
CDR3 protein: CASSLAGALDEQYF
CDR3 DNA: TGTGCCAGCAGCTTGGCAGGGGCGTTGGACGAGCAGTACTTC

J gene: TRBJ2-1
D gene: .
clone size: many
V gene: TRBV7-2
CDR3 protein: CAQPKDSQGNNEQFF
CDR3 DNA: TGTGCCCAACCCAAGGACAGCCAAGGGAACAATGAGCAGTTCTTC

J gene: TRBJ2-1
D gene: TRBD2
clone size: many
V gene: TRBV7-6
CDR3 protein: CASSFGTSDQFF
CDR3 DNA: TGTGCCAGCAGCTTCGGGACTAGCGATCAGTTCTTC

J gene: TRBJ2-1
D gene: .
clone size: few
V gene: TRBV20-1
CDR3 protein: CSARDDRTSNEQFF
CDR3 DNA: TGCAGTGCTAGAGATGATCGGACATCCAATGAGCAGTTCTTC

J gene: TRBJ2-2
D gene: .
clone size: .
V gene: TRBV4-1
CDR3 protein: CASSLTGTAGELFF
CDR3 DNA: TGCGCCAGCAGCCTTACCGGGACGGCCGGGGAGCTGTTTTTT

J gene: TRBJ1-6
D gene: .
clone size: .
V gene: TRBV6-5
CDR3 protein: CASSYESGSPLHF
CDR3 DNA: TGTGCCAGCAGTTACGAGAGCGGTTCACCCCTCCACTTT

J gene: TRBJ1-4
D gene: .
clone size: few
V gene: TRBV6-8
CDR3 protein: CASSAGFSIELFF
CDR3 DNA: TGTGCCAGCAGTGCCGGTTTCTCTATTGAACTGTTTTTT

J gene: TRBJ2-2
D gene: TRBD1
clone size: few
V gene: TRBV24-1
CDR3 protein: CATSDPRTGDHTGELFF
CDR3 DNA: TGTGCCACCAGTGATCCCCGGACAGGGGACCACACCGGGGAGCTGTTTTTT

J gene: TRBJ1-2
D gene: .
clone size: once
V gene: TRBV7-9
CDR3 protein: CASSSIDQDHSYGYTF
CDR3 DNA: TGTGCCAGCAGCTCTATCGACCAGGATCATTCCTATGGCTACACCTTC

J gene: TRBJ1-6
D gene: .
clone size: few
V gene: TRBV7-9
CDR3 protein: CASSLLVDRGGQSNSPLHF
CDR3 DNA: TGTGCCAGCAGCTTATTAGTAGACCGCGGGGGGCAGAGTAATTCACCCCTCCACTTT

J gene: TRBJ1-1
D gene: .
clone size: few
V gene: TRBV29-1
CDR3 protein: CSVEGGLMNTEAFF
CDR3 DNA: TGCAGCGTTGAAGGGGGTTTGATGAACACTGAAGCTTTCTTT

J gene: TRBJ1-1
D gene: TRBD1
clone size: few
V gene: TRBV7-9
CDR3 protein: CASRISGGPEAFF
CDR3 DNA: TGTGCCAGCAGAATATCAGGGGGTCCTGAAGCTTTCTTT

J gene: TRBJ1-4
D gene: .
clone size: .
V gene: TRBV6-5
CDR3 protein: CASSYSTQPEKLFF
CDR3 DNA: TGTGCCAGCAGTTACTCGACACAGCCCGAAAAACTGTTTTTT

J gene: TRBJ2-5
D gene: .
clone size: .
V gene: TRBV27
CDR3 protein: CASSLSGVGALETQYF
CDR3 DNA: TGTGCCAGCAGTTTATCGGGGGTTGGAGCCCTAGAGACCCAGTACTTC

J gene: TRBJ2-3
D gene: .
clone size: .
V gene: TRBV27
CDR3 protein: CASAGRSTDTQYF
CDR3 DNA: TGTGCCAGCGCGGGCAGAAGCACAGATACGCAGTATTTT

J gene: TRBJ1-2
D gene: .
clone size: .
V gene: TRBV6-5
CDR3 protein: CASSYSSISNYGYTF
CDR3 DNA: TGTGCCAGCAGTTACTCGAGTATATCGAACTATGGCTACACCTTC

J gene: TRBJ1-1
D gene: .
clone size: many
V gene: TRBV19
CDR3 protein: CASSGGLNTEAFF
CDR3 DNA: TGTGCCAGTAGTGGGGGATTGAACACTGAAGCTTTCTTT

J gene: TRBJ1-1
D gene: TRBD1
clone size: few
V gene: TRBV6-2/TRBV6-3
CDR3 protein: CASSYGTAEDTEAFF
CDR3 DNA: TGTGCCAGCAGCTACGGGACAGCCGAGGACACTGAAGCTTTCTTT

J gene: TRBJ1-6
D gene: .
clone size: .
V gene: TRBV12-3/TRBV12-4
CDR3 protein: CASTTGTNSPLHF
CDR3 DNA: TGTGCCAGCACCACAGGGACCAATTCACCCCTCCACTTT

J gene: TRBJ2-7
D gene: .
clone size: .
V gene: TRBV13
CDR3 protein: CTSSLGPGELYEQYF
CDR3 DNA: TGTACCAGCAGCTTAGGCCCCGGGGAACTCTACGAGCAGTACTTC

J gene: TRBJ2-5
D gene: .
clone size: .
V gene: TRBV6-2/TRBV6-3
CDR3 protein: CASSFVRGTQETQYF
CDR3 DNA: TGTGCCAGCAGTTTTGTCAGGGGTACCCAAGAGACCCAGTACTTC

J gene: TRBJ2-1
D gene: .
clone size: .
V gene: TRBV7-2
CDR3 protein: CASSSDRWQFF
CDR3 DNA: TGTGCCAGCAGTTCCGACCGATGGCAGTTCTTC

J gene: TRBJ2-3
D gene: TRBD1
clone size: .
V gene: TRBV5-5
CDR3 protein: CASSYLPRDRADTQYF
CDR3 DNA: TGTGCCAGCAGCTACCTACCCCGGGACAGGGCGGATACGCAGTATTTT

J gene: TRBJ2-2
D gene: TRBD2
clone size: many
V gene: TRBV7-6
CDR3 protein: CASSPGLAEITGELFF
CDR3 DNA: TGTGCCAGCAGCCCGGGACTAGCGGAGATCACCGGGGAGCTGTTTTTT

J gene: TRBJ2-7
D gene: TRBD2
clone size: .
V gene: TRBV28
CDR3 protein: CASSHGLAGAEQYF
CDR3 DNA: TGTGCCAGCAGCCATGGACTAGCGGGGGCCGAGCAGTACTTC

J gene: TRBJ1-2
D gene: TRBD1
clone size: .
V gene: TRBV7-9
CDR3 protein: CASSGTGENAF
CDR3 DNA: TGTGCCAGCAGCGGGACAGGAGAGAATGCCTTC

J gene: TRBJ1-1
D gene: .
clone size: .
V gene: TRBV29-1
CDR3 protein: CSAANTEAFF
CDR3 DNA: TGCAGCGCGGCCAACACTGAAGCTTTCTTT

J gene: TRBJ1-2
D gene: TRBD1
clone size: .
V gene: TRBV7-3
CDR3 protein: CASSLLEPQGGHPGYTF
CDR3 DNA: TGTGCCAGCAGCTTATTGGAACCTCAGGGGGGCCATCCTGGCTACACCTTC

J gene: TRBJ1-1
D gene: .
clone size: .
V gene: TRBV4-1
CDR3 protein: CASSPPSGTEAFF
CDR3 DNA: TGCGCCAGCAGCCCTCCTAGTGGCACTGAAGCTTTCTTT

J gene: TRBJ2-3
D gene: TRBD2
clone size: many
V gene: TRBV6-1
CDR3 protein: CASSGGLPRGLAGVSSTDTQYF
CDR3 DNA: TGTGCCAGCAGTGGGGGGCTGCCAAGGGGGCTAGCGGGGGTCTCTAGCACAGATACGCAGTATTTT

J gene: TRBJ2-1
D gene: .
clone size: many
V gene: TRBV7-9
CDR3 protein: CASSLGMSAYNEQFF
CDR3 DNA: TGTGCCAGCAGCCTCGGTATGAGCGCCTACAATGAGCAGTTCTTC

J gene: TRBJ2-5
D gene: TRBD1
clone size: .
V gene: TRBV25-1
CDR3 protein: CASSTARDRGQETQYF
CDR3 DNA: TGTGCCAGCAGTACAGCCCGGGACAGGGGGCAAGAGACCCAGTACTTC

J gene: TRBJ2-2
D gene: .
clone size: few
V gene: TRBV7-2
CDR3 protein: CASSSWTDNTGELFF
CDR3 DNA: TGTGCCAGCAGCTCCTGGACAGACAACACCGGGGAGCTGTTTTTT

J gene: TRBJ2-1
D gene: TRBD1
clone size: few
V gene: TRBV2
CDR3 protein: CASSSRQGVNEQFF
CDR3 DNA: TGTGCCAGCAGTTCCCGACAGGGCGTCAATGAGCAGTTCTTC

J gene: TRBJ1-5
D gene: .
clone size: .
V gene: TRBV4-1
CDR3 protein: CASSQETSRYQPQHF
CDR3 DNA: TGCGCCAGCAGCCAAGAAACCTCCCGTTATCAGCCCCAGCATTTT

J gene: TRBJ2-5
D gene: TRBD2
clone size: .
V gene: TRBV7-9
CDR3 protein: CASSGGGAEYF
CDR3 DNA: TGTGCCAGCTCTGGCGGGGGGGCCGAGTACTTC

J gene: TRBJ2-7
D gene: .
clone size: .
V gene: TRBV7-9
CDR3 protein: CASSFASYEQYF
CDR3 DNA: TGTGCCAGCAGCTTTGCCTCCTACGAGCAGTACTTC

J gene: TRBJ2-3
D gene: .
clone size: few
V gene: TRBV4-1
CDR3 protein: CASNRIGGFTDTQYF
CDR3 DNA: TGCGCCAGCAATCGGATAGGGGGGTTCACAGATACGCAGTATTTT

J gene: TRBJ1-2
D gene: .
clone size: .
V gene: TRBV5-1
CDR3 protein: CASSLGRRDNYGYTF
CDR3 DNA: TGCGCCAGCAGCTTGGGGCGGAGAGACAACTATGGCTACACCTTC

J gene: TRBJ2-7
D gene: TRBD1
clone size: .
V gene: TRBV5-1
CDR3 protein: CASRDGQGQSYEQYF
CDR3 DNA: TGCGCCAGCAGGGACGGACAGGGACAGTCCTACGAGCAGTACTTC

J gene: TRBJ2-7
D gene: .
clone size: few
V gene: TRBV4-1
CDR3 protein: CASSQGQVNIDEQYF
CDR3 DNA: TGCGCCAGCAGCCAAGGACAGGTGAATATCGACGAGCAGTACTTC

J gene: TRBJ2-1
D gene: .
clone size: .
V gene: TRBV19
CDR3 protein: CASRGAGNEQFF
CDR3 DNA: TGTGCCAGTCGGGGGGCTGGGAATGAGCAGTTCTTC

J gene: TRBJ2-1
D gene: TRBD1
clone size: many
V gene: TRBV7-2
CDR3 protein: CASSLRGQGALDNEQFF
CDR3 DNA: TGTGCCAGCAGCCTTCGGGGACAGGGGGCTTTGGACAATGAGCAGTTCTTC

J gene: TRBJ2-7
D gene: .
clone size: .
V gene: TRBV6-5
CDR3 protein: CDSSYYSQADYEQYF
CDR3 DNA: TGTGACAGCAGTTACTATTCCCAGGCGGACTACGAGCAGTACTTC

J gene: TRBJ1-5
D gene: .
clone size: few
V gene: TRBV12-3/TRBV12-4
CDR3 protein: CASSFGEGNQPQHF
CDR3 DNA: .

J gene: TRBJ1-3
D gene: .
clone size: .
V gene: TRBV7-9
CDR3 protein: CASSLGGGDGNTIYF
CDR3 DNA: TGTGCCAGCAGCTTAGGGGGAGGGGACGGAAACACCATATATTTT